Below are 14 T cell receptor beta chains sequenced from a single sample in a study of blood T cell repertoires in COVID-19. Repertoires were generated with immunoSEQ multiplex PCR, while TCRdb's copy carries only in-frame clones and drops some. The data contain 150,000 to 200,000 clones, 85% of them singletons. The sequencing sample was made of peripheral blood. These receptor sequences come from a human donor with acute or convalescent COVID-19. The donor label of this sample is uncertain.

CDR3 region: CASSIARTDQETQYF. The CDR3 bases are TGTGCCAGCAGCATTGCTCGGACTGACCAAGAGACCCAGTACTTC. J is TRBJ2-5 and V is TRBV5-5; perhaps TRBD2 as D (5 bases). This CDR3 comprises 15 residues. Per the germline V gene, CDR1 is SGHKS and CDR2 is YYEKEE (reference sequence). The V end was cut by 4 bases, the J end by 0 bases, with 13 bases between.

CDR3 coding DNA: TGTGCCAGCAGCCAAGAAACTAGCGGGGGGCACACAGATACGCAGTATTTT. Translating gives CASSQETSGGHTDTQYF. This chain connects TRBV3-1 (or the pseudogene TRBV3-2) to TRBJ2-3; 12 bases map to TRBD2. The CDR3 spans 17 residues. Germline values: CDR1 LGHDT, CDR2 YNNKEL (reference sequence). Germline trimming cut 0 bases from V and 2 bases from J; bases unmatched to any gene: 3.

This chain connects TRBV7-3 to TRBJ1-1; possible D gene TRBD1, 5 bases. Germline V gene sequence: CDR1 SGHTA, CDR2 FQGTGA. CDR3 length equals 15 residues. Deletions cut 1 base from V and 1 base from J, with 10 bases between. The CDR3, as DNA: TGTGCCAGCAGCTTAAACGGGGGGACGAACACTGAAGCTTTCTTT. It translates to CASSLNGGTNTEAFF.

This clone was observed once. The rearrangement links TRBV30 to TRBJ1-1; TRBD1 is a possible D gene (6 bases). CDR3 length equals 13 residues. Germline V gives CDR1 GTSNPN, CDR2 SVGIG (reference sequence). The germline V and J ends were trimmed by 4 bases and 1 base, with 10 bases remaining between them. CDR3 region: CAWNRAGNTEAFF. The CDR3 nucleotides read TGTGCCTGGAACAGGGCCGGGAACACTGAAGCTTTCTTT.

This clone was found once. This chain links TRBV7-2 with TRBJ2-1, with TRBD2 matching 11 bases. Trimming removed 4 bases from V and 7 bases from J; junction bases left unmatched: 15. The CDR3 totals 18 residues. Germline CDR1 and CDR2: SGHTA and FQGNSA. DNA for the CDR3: TGTGCCAGCAGCTCAGTCCCCCTAGCGGGGGGTCTCCTGAATGAGCAGTTCTTC. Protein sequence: CASSSVPLAGGLLNEQFF.

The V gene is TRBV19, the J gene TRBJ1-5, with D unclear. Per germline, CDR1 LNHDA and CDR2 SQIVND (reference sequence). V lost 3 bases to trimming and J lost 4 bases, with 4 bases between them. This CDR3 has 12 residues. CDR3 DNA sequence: TGTGCCAGTAGTATCCCTAATCAGCCCCAGCATTTT. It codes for CASSIPNQPQHF.

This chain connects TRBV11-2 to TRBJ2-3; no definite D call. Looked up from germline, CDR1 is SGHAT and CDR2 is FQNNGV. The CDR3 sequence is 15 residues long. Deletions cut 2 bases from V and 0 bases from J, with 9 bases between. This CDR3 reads CASSLYSSSTDTQYF. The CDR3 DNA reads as TGTGCCAGCAGCTTATACTCCTCGAGCACAGATACGCAGTATTTT.

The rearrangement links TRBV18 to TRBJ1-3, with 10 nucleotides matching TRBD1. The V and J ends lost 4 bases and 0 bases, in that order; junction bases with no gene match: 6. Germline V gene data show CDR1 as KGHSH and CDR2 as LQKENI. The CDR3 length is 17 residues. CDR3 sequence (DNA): TGTGCCAGCTCACTGACAGGGGGCCTGAACTCTGGAAACACCATATATTTT. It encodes CASSLTGGLNSGNTIYF.

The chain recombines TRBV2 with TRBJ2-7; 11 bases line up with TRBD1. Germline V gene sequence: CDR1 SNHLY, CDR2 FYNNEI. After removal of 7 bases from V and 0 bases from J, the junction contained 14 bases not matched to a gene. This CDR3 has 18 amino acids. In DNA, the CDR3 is TGTGCCAGCACCTCCGCCGAACCCGGGACAGGGGGCTCCTACGAGCAGTACTTC. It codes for CASTSAEPGTGGSYEQYF.

CDR3 bases: TGTGCCAGCTCACCAGGGGGCAGCTCCTACGAGCAGTACTTC. Translating gives CASSPGGSSYEQYF. The chain couples TRBV18 to TRBJ2-7; TRBD1 might be the D (6 bases). Per germline, CDR1 KGHSH and CDR2 LQKENI. V was clipped by 2 bases and J by 0 bases, with 8 bases between them. The CDR3 is 14 amino acids.

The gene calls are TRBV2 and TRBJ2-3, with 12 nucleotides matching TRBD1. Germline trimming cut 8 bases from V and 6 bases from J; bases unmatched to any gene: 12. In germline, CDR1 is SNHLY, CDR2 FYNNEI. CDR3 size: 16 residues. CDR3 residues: CASRDRGRGGSDTQYF. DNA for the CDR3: TGTGCCAGCCGGGACAGGGGGCGAGGTGGTTCGGATACGCAGTATTTT.

CDR3 sequence: CASSFLRGPNEQFF. The CDR3 DNA follows: TGTGCCAGCAGCTTCCTCCGGGGTCCCAATGAGCAGTTCTTC. The genes are TRBV7-8 and TRBJ2-1, with a possible D match to TRBD2 (5 bases). Germline CDR1 reads SGHVS; CDR2 reads FQNEAQ. This CDR3 spans 14 amino acids. V shed 3 bases and J shed 6 bases, with 12 bases lying between them. The entire variable domain, with the rest obtained from reference TRBV7-8 and TRBJ2-1, is as follows: GAGVSQSPRYKVAKRGQDVALRCDPISGHVSLFWYQQALGQGPEFLTYFQNEAQLDKSGLPSDRFFAERPEGSVSTLKIQRTQQEDSAVYLCASSFLRGPNEQFFGPGTRLTVL.

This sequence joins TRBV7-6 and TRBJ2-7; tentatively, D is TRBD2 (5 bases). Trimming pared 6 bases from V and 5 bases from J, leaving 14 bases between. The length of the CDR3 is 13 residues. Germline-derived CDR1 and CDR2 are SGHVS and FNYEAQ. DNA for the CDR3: TGTGCCAGCAGTGTTGCCTCGCGGGACGAGCAGTACTTC. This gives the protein CASSVASRDEQYF.

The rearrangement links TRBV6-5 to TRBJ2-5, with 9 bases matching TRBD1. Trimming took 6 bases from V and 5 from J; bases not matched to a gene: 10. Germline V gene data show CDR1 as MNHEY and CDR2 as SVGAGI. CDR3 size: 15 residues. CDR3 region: CASRGQGRLGETQYF. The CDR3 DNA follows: TGTGCCAGCAGGGGACAGGGTAGACTCGGTGAGACCCAGTACTTC.